These 12 T cell receptor beta chains were all obtained from the same sample, sequenced in a study of blood T cell repertoires in COVID-19. This table comes from immunoSEQ multiplex PCR, and its TCRdb copy is limited to in-frame clones, with some not included. The sample has 150,000 to 200,000 clones, over 80% seen once. Sequencing was performed on PBMCs or T cells enriched from blood (not recorded which). The receptors were sampled from a woman aged 60-75 years who had recovered from COVID-19.

The chain is built from TRBV5-1 and TRBJ1-2; 7 positions match TRBD1. The V gene's germline CDR1 is SGHRS and CDR2 YFSETQ. The CDR3 runs 15 residues. Germline trimming cut 1 base from V and 8 bases from J; bases unmatched to any gene: 11. The CDR3 coding sequence is TGCGCCAGCAGCTTGACTGGCAGGGGGGCGTTGGGCTACACCTTC. Residues: CASSLTGRGALGYTF.

The chain is built from TRBV5-5 and TRBJ1-4; 8 bases line up with TRBD1. The CDR3 contains 16 residues. CDR1 and CDR2 (germline): SGHKS, YYEKEE (reference sequence). Unmatched junction bases numbered 6, after V lost 4 bases and J lost 1 base. CDR3 DNA: TGTGCCAGCAGCCAGACAGGGGTTGGAACTAATGAAAAACTGTTTTTT. Translating it yields CASSQTGVGTNEKLFF.

This chain connects TRBV2 to TRBJ1-2, with D possibly being TRBD1 (6 bases). The CDR3 contains 14 residues. With 4 bases removed from V and 4 bases from J, the gap between germline ends came to 13 bases. Germline lookup yields CDR1 SNHLY and CDR2 FYNNEI. CDR3 in DNA: TGTGCCAGCAGTGCACAGGGAGTGCGCTATGGCTACACCTTC. Encoded protein: CASSAQGVRYGYTF.

J is TRBJ2-1 and V is TRBV5-1; D is uncertain. This CDR3 has 15 amino acids. V gave up 2 bases and J gave up 0 bases, with 9 bases separating them. Germline V gene sequence: CDR1 SGHRS, CDR2 YFSETQ. In nucleotides, the CDR3 is TGCGCCAGCAGCTTAACCTTTAGCTCCTACAATGAGCAGTTCTTC. This codes for CASSLTFSSYNEQFF.

This chain uses TRBV19 with TRBJ2-1, with 13 bases matching TRBD2. V was pared by 4 bases and J by 4 bases, with 4 bases of the junction left unmatched. The CDR3 runs to 16 residues. The V gene's germline CDR1 is LNHDA and CDR2 SQIVND (reference sequence). CDR3 loop: CASSTSGLAGYNEQFF. The CDR3 DNA reads TGTGCCAGTAGTACCTCGGGACTAGCGGGGTACAATGAGCAGTTCTTC.

The chain employs TRBV5-4 and TRBJ2-2; 8 bases match TRBD2. The ends lost 2 bases at V and 5 bases at J; junction bases unmatched: 5. The CDR3 covers 15 residues. The germline V gene has CDR1 SGHNT and CDR2 YYREEE (reference sequence). Here the CDR3 DNA reads TGTGCCAGCAGCTTCAGCGGGAGAGTTACCGGGGAGCTGTTTTTT. Translation gives CASSFSGRVTGELFF.

This chain links TRBV3-1 (or the pseudogene TRBV3-2) with TRBJ1-4; 7 bases match TRBD1. In germline, CDR1 is LGHDT, CDR2 YNNKEL (reference sequence). The V gene end was trimmed by 3 bases and the J gene end by 7 bases; junction bases not matched to a gene: 11. This CDR3 region has 16 residues. CDR3 bases: TGTGCCAGCAGCCACGCGACAGGGCCCCGGGGTGAAAAACTGTTTTTT. Translation: CASSHATGPRGEKLFF.

There are a few counts of this clone. The chain carries TRBV5-8 and TRBJ1-5; 8 positions match TRBD1. The V and J ends lost 0 bases and 1 base, in that order; junction bases with no gene match: 3. Germline CDR1 reads SGHTS; CDR2 reads YDEGEE. This CDR3 comprises 16 residues. The CDR3 bases are TGTGCCAGCAGCTTGGGGACAGGGAACAGCAATCAGCCCCAGCATTTT. This sequence encodes CASSLGTGNSNQPQHF.

The gene calls are TRBV7-9 and TRBJ2-1, with D possibly TRBD1 on 6 matching bases. Germline lookup yields CDR1 SEHNR and CDR2 FQNEAQ (reference sequence). Trimming stripped 1 base from V and 5 bases from J, with 6 bases between. The CDR3 extends over 13 amino acids. CDR3 sequence (DNA): TGTGCCAGCAGCTTAGGGACAGACAATGAGCAGTTCTTC. Its protein product is CASSLGTDNEQFF.

This CDR3 is CASRAGTGGNQPQHF. The CDR3 DNA reads as TGTGCCAGCAGAGCCGGGACAGGGGGCAATCAGCCCCAGCATTTT. This chain uses TRBV27 with TRBJ1-5, with 10 bases matching TRBD1. Looked up from germline, CDR1 is MNHEY and CDR2 is SMNVEV (reference sequence). CDR3 length: 15 residues. The J segment lost 2 bases and the V segment lost 6 bases, leaving 4 bases of the junction unmatched.

The chain links TRBV5-1 to TRBJ2-5; TRBD2 is a possible D gene (6 bases). This CDR3 is 15 amino acids long. Germline V gives CDR1 SGHRS, CDR2 YFSETQ. Trimming shortened V by 0 bases and J by 1 base, and 10 bases separated the two germline ends. In DNA, the CDR3 is TGCGCCAGCAGCTTGGGCGGGGCCCTCCAAGAGACCCAGTACTTC. It is translated as CASSLGGALQETQYF.

The V gene is TRBV11-2, the J gene TRBJ1-2; D may be TRBD1 (6 bases). V lost 6 bases and J lost 2, with 10 bases in between. This CDR3 comprises 13 residues. Germline CDR1 SGHAT, CDR2 FQNNGV. CDR3 sequence (DNA): TGTGCCAGCAGAGCTCAGGGGAACTATGGCTACACCTTC. Residues: CASRAQGNYGYTF.